This TCR beta chain is from a study of T cell repertoires in cytomegalovirus infection. Study outcomes and limitations: HLA-C-restricted CMV clonotypes gave the most frequent clonotype in two of eight donors.

Turning to this clonotype: What it binds is unknown.

CDR3 length: 16 amino acids. Germline V gene sequence: CDR1 SGHTS, CDR2 YDEGEE. Trimming left V 0 bases short and J 0 bases short, with 10 bases between. TCRdb redid the calling of the reads with MiXCR, one entry per CDR3 protein. Of hundreds of thousands of distinct CDR3 sequences in the sample, 35% were seen once. The V call is TRBV5-8, the J call TRBJ2-1; D is unresolved. This sequence was found in a human donor in good health (CMV status not recorded). Some clones in this sample may be carry-over from other donors' samples. The sequenced material came from PBMCs. CDR3 sequence reads: CASSLDAGRSYNEQFF. In DNA form, the CDR3 reads TGTGCCAGCAGCTTGGATGCAGGCCGCTCCTACAATGAGCAGTTCTTC.